One T cell receptor (beta chain) is described in this entry. As originally analysed: Estimated nucleated cell counts came from reference gene primer amplification. Repertoires were generated with immunoSEQ multiplex PCR, while TCRdb's copy carries only in-frame clones and drops some. D and trimming come from the DNA, and the V and J calls and clone size come from that table. The table includes just over 150,000 clones, approximately 95% detected once. The CDR3 extends over 15 amino acids. Trimming shortened V by 0 bases and J by 4 bases, and 12 bases separated the two germline ends. Germline CDR1 and CDR2: ENHRY and SYGVKD. The sample belongs to a study of blood T cell repertoires in COVID-19. Study summary: Acute-phase and convalescent COVID-19 samples originated in the United States, Italy and Spain. The cDNA or gDNA used as material had been derived from T cells, B-cell-depleted T cells, or PBMCs.

This receptor was taken from a woman in her 50s with acute or convalescent COVID-19. Material: peripheral blood. The chain recombines TRBV10-3 with TRBJ1-2, with D possibly matching TRBD1 (5 bases). The CDR3 here is CAISESKPGFYGYTF. The CDR3 DNA reads as TGTGCCATCAGTGAGTCGAAACCAGGGTTCTATGGCTACACCTTC.